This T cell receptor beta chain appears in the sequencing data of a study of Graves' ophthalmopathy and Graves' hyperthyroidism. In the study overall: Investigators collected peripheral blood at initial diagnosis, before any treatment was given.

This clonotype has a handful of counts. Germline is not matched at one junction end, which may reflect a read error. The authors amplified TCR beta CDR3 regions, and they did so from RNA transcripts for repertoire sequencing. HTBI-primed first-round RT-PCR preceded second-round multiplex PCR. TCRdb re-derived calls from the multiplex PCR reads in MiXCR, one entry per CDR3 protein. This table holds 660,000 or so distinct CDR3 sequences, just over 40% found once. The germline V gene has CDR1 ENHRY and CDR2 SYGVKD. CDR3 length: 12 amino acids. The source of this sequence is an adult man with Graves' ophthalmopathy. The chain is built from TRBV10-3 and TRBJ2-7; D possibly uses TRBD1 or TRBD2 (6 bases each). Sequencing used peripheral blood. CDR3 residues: CASSSGADEQYF. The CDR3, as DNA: TGTGCCAGCAGTTCGGGGGCTGACGAGCAGTACTTC.